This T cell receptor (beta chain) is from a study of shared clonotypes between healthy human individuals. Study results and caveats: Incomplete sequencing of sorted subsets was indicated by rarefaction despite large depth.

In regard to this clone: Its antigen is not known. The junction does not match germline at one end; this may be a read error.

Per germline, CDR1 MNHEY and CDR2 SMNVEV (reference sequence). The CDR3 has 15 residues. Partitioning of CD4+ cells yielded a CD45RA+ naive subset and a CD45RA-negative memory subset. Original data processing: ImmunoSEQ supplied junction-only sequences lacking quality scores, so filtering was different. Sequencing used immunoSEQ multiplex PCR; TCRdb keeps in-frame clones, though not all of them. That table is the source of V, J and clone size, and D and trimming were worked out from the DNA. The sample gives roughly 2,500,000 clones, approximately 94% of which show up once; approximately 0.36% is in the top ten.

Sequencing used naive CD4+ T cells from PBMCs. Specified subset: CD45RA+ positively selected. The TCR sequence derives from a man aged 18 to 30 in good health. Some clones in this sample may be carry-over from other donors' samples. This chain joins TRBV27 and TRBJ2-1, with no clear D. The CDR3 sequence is CATSFTKRSYNEQFF. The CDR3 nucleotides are TGTGCCACCAGTTTTACTAAGAGGTCCTACAATGAGCAGTTCTTC.